This T cell receptor (beta chain) stems from a study of prognosis after radiotherapy for stage I lung cancer. Overall study: Newly diagnosed primary stage I lung tumors occurred in around 13 patients, and oligometastatic NSCLC after surgical resection of the primary tumor occurred in five.

On two occasions, one at each of two time points, approximately 5.5 milliliters of peripheral blood were drawn. Turning to this clonotype: Its antigen is undetermined. A junction boundary mismatches the germline segment, possibly from a read error.

Findings and limits, study-wide: Counts of unique TCR clones fell following stereotactic body radiation therapy, median around 9,500 versus 6,500.

Two-round multiplex PCR amplified TCR beta CDR3 from genomic DNA. First-round PCR, the initial amplification, used primers specific to each TRBV and TRBJ gene. TCRdb re-analysed the multiplex PCR reads in MiXCR, keeping a single row per CDR3 protein. The sample lists around 28,000 distinct CDR3 sequences, around 48% occurring once. This clonotype was sampled from a donor aged 50 or older with non-small cell lung cancer. Sequenced material: PBMCs, taken before or after stereotactic body radiation therapy (not recorded which).

The CDR3 DNA is TGTGCCAGTAGCTTAGGGGCGCAATCCTACAATGAGCAGTTCTTC. Its protein product is CASSLGAQSYNEQFF. This chain joins TRBV11-3 and TRBJ2-1; a possible D gene is TRBD1 (5 bases). This CDR3 comprises 15 residues. Germline V CDR1 and CDR2: SGHNT, YENEEA.